Below, one T cell receptor beta chain is given with its context. No antigen is known for it. The entry originates in a study of T-cell reconstitution after alpha-beta-depleted transplantation in children. Trimming removed 5 bases from V and 6 bases from J, with 15 bases in between. The CDR3 spans 14 residues. The germline gives CDR1 SGHVS, CDR2 FNYEAQ. TCRbeta library construction was performed incorporating unique molecular identifiers. Via MiXCR, TCRdb re-called the PCR reads, giving one row per CDR3 protein. In the table there are about 980,000 distinct CDR3 sequences, roughly 29% of which are singletons. Whole-study findings and limits: One year after transplant, T-cell counts and diversity came mostly from newly produced T cells. About two months after transplant, alpha-beta T cells reportedly came from several hundred expanded graft clones. After transplant, high TCRbeta diversity at day 60 in some patients arose from surviving recipient T cells and thymic progenitors.

The source material was PBMCs, mostly from graft donor cells, sampled 360 days after TCRalphabeta/CD19-depleted stem cell transplant. The chain has TRBV7-6 and TRBJ2-3, with a tentative D call TRBD1 (5 bases). The sequence came from a boy younger than two who had a stem cell transplant for SCID, so the T cells may come from the graft donor. CDR3 amino acids: CASSQGPVRDTQYF. The DNA for the CDR3 is TGTGCCAGCAGCCAGGGTCCCGTCCGGGATACGCAGTATTTT.